This entry is about one T cell receptor beta chain. Here immunoSEQ multiplex PCR was the method, and the copy in TCRdb shows in-frame clones only, minus some. The sample consists of 150,000 to 200,000 clones, under 90% of them appearing once. This sample was included in a study of cytomegalovirus exposure and HLA in healthy donors. Germline CDR1 reads LNHDA; CDR2 reads SQIVND (reference sequence). Losses at the gene ends were 4 bases for V and 6 bases for J; bases not matched to a gene: 11. CDR3 length equals 15 residues. The source of this sequence is a man between 18 and 29 years old in good health and CMV-seropositive. V and J are TRBV19 and TRBJ1-1, with 7 bases lining up with TRBD1. Sequences were obtained from PBMCs. CDR3 protein: CASSTDRETSPEAFF. The DNA for the CDR3 is TGTGCCAGTAGTACCGACAGGGAAACGTCCCCTGAAGCTTTCTTT.